This TCR beta chain stems from a study of lung T cells in sarcoidosis with Löfgren's syndrome. This clonotype qualifies as medium-sized. Its antigen is currently unknown. TCRdb recomputed calls from the reads with MiXCR, one row per CDR3 protein. This sample has 15,000 to 25,000 distinct CDR3 sequences, with about 22% found just once. The CDR3 has 18 amino acids. Unmatched junction bases numbered 12, after V lost 0 bases and J lost 4 bases. In germline, CDR1 is MNHNY, CDR2 SVGAGI (reference sequence). Study-wide results and caveats: Multiple Löfgren's syndrome patients reportedly shared TRAV12-1 and TRBV2 CDR3 motifs, suggesting public CD4+ TCRs. The most expanded V genes in Löfgren's patients were reportedly TRAV12-1 and TRBV2. Paired TRAV12-1/TRBV2 TCRs showed CDR3 homology and preferential pairing.

The chain joins TRBV6-6 to TRBJ1-3, with 7 bases that match TRBD1. Sequenced sample: CD4+ T cells from PBMCs. The receptor's source is a human donor with sarcoidosis (Löfgren's syndrome or another form), or a control subject (not recorded which). The CDR3 DNA reads as TGTGCCAGCAGTTACTCGAAGACCCGACAGGGCCCGGGAAACACCATATATTTT. The encoded protein is CASSYSKTRQGPGNTIYF.